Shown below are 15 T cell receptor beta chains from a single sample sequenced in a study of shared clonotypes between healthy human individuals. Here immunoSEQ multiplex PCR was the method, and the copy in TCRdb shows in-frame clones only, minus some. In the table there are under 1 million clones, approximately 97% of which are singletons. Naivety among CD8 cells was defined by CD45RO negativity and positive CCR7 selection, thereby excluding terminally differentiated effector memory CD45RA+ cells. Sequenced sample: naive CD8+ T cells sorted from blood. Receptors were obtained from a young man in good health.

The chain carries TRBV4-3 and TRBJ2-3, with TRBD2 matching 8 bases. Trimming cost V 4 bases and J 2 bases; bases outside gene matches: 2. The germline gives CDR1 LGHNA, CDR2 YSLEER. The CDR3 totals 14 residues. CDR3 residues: CASSRGLDTDTQYF. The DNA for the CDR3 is TGCGCCAGCAGCCGGGGACTAGACACAGATACGCAGTATTTT.

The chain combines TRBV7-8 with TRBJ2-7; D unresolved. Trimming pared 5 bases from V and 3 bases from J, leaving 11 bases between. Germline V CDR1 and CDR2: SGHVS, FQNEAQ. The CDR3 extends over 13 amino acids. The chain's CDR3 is CASSVRRRYEQYF. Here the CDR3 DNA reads TGTGCCAGCAGCGTGCGACGGCGCTACGAGCAGTACTTC.

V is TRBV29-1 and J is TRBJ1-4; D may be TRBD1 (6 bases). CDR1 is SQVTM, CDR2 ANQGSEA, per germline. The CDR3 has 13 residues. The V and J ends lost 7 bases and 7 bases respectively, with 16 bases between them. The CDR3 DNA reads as TGCAGCGCCTTGGACAGAGATGTTGAAAAACTGTTTTTT. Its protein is CSALDRDVEKLFF.

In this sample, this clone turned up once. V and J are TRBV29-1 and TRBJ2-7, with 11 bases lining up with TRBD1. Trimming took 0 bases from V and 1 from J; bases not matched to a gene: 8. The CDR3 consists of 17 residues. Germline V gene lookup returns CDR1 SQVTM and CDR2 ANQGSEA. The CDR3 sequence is CSVEDRGGTGGSYEQYF. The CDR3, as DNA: TGCAGCGTTGAAGATCGCGGAGGGACAGGGGGGTCCTACGAGCAGTACTTC.

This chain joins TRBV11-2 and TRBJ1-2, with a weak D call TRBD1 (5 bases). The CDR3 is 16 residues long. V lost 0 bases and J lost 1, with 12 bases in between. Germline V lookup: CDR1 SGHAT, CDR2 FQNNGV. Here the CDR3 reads CASSLDLYQGNYGYTF. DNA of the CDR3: TGTGCCAGCAGCTTAGATCTCTACCAGGGTAACTATGGCTACACCTTC.

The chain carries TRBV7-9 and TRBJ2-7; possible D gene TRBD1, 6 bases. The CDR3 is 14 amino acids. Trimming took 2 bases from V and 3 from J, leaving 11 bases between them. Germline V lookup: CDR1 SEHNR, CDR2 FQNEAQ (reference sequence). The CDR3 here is CASSLFPGDYEQYF. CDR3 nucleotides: TGTGCCAGCAGCTTATTCCCAGGGGACTACGAGCAGTACTTC.

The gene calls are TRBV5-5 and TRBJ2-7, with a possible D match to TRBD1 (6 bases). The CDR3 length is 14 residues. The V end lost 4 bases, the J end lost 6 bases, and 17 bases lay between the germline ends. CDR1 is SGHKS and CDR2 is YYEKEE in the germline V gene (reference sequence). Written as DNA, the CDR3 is TGTGCCAGCAGCGACAGGTTGGGCGTATTCGAGCAGTACTTC. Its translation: CASSDRLGVFEQYF.

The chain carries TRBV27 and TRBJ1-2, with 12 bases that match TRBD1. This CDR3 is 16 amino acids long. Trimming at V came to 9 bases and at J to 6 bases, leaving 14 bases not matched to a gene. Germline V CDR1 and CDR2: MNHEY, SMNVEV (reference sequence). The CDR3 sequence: CASTAAGQGAKDGYTF. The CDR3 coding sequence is TGTGCCAGTACCGCGGCGGGACAGGGGGCGAAGGATGGCTACACCTTC.

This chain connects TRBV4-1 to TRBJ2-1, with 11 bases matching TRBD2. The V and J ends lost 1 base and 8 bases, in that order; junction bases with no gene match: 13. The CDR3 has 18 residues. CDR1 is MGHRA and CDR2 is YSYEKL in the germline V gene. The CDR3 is CASSQGDLLAGGPHEQFF. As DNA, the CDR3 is TGCGCCAGCAGCCAAGGGGATCTTTTAGCGGGAGGGCCGCATGAGCAGTTCTTC.

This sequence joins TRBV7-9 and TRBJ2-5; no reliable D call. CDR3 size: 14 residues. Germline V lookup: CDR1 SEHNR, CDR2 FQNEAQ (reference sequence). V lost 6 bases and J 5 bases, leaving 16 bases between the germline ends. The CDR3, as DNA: TGTGCCAGCAGTAGCAGATCCGCCCCGGAGACCCAGTACTTC. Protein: CASSSRSAPETQYF.

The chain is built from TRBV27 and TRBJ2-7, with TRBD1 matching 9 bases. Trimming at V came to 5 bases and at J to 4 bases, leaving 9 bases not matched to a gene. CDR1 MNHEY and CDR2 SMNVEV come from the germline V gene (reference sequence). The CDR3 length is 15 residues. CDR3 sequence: CASSVSGQGSYEQYF. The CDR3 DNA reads TGTGCCAGCAGTGTCTCGGGACAGGGTTCGTACGAGCAGTACTTC.

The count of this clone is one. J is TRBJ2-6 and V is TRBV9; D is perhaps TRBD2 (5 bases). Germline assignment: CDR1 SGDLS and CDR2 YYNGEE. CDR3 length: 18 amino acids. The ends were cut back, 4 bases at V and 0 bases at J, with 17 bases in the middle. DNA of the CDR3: TGTGCCAGCAGCCCCACTAGAGTGGGAAGCTCTGGGGCCAACGTCCTGACTTTC. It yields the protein CASSPTRVGSSGANVLTF.

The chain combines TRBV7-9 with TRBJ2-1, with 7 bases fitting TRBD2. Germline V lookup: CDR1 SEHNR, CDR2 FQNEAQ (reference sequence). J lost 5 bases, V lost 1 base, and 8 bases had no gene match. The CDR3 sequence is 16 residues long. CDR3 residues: CASSLGALAVNNEQFF. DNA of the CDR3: TGTGCCAGCAGCTTAGGTGCGCTAGCGGTAAACAATGAGCAGTTCTTC.

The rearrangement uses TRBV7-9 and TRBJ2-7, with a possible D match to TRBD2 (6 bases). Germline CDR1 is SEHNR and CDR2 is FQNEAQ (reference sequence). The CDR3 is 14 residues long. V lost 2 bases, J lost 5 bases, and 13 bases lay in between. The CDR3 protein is CASSLFQGGDEQYF. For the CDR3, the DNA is TGTGCCAGCAGCTTATTCCAGGGAGGTGACGAGCAGTACTTC.

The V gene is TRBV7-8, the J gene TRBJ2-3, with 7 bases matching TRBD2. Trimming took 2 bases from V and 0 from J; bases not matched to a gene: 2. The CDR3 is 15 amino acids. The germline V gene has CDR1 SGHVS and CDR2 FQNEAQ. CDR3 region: CASSLLAVSTDTQYF. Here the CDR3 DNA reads TGTGCCAGCAGCTTACTAGCGGTTAGCACAGATACGCAGTATTTT.